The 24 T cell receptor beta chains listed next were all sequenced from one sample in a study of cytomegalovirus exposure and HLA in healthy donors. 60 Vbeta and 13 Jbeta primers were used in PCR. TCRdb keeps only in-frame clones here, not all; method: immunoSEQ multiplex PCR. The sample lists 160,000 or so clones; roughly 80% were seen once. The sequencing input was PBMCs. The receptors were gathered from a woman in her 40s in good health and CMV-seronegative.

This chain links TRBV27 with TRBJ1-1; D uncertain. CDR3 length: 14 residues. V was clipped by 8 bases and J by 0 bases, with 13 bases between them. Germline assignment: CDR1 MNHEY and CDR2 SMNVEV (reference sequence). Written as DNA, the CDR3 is TGTGCCAGCCGAGACTTTTCGGTGAACACTGAAGCTTTCTTT. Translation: CASRDFSVNTEAFF.

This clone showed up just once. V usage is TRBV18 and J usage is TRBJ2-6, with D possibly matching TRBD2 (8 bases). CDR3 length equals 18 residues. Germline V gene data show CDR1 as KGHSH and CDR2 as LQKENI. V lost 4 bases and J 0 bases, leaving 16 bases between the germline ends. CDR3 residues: CASSRTGGDSSGANVLTF. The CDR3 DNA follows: TGTGCCAGCTCACGGACGGGGGGGGACAGCTCTGGGGCCAACGTCCTGACTTTC.

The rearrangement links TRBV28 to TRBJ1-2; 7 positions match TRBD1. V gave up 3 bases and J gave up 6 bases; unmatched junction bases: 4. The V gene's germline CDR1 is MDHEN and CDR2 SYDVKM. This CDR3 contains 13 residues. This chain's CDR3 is CASSFDRVDGYTF. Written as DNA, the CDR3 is TGTGCCAGCAGTTTCGACAGGGTGGATGGCTACACCTTC.

The CDR3, as DNA: TGTGCCAGCAGCTTCGGGGGGGCGGGAGATACGCAGTATTTT. Its protein product is CASSFGGAGDTQYF. The chain employs TRBV5-5 and TRBJ2-3; 8 positions agree with TRBD2. The CDR3 has 14 residues. Looked up from germline, CDR1 is SGHKS and CDR2 is YYEKEE (reference sequence). V dropped 2 bases and J dropped 5; count of bases not matched to a gene: 4.

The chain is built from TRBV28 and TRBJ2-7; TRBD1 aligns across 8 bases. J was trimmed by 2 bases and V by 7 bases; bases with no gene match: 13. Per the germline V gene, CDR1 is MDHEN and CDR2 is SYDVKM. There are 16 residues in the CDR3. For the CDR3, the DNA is TGTGCCAGCACCCCTACGCCGGGACAGGAAGCCTACGAGCAGTACTTC. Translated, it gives CASTPTPGQEAYEQYF.

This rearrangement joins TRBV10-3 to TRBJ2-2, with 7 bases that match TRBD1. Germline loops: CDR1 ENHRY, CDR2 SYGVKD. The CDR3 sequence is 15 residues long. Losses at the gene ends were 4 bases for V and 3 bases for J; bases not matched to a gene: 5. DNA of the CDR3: TGTGCCATCAGTGGGCGGACAGGAGACACCGGGGAGCTGTTTTTT. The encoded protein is CAISGRTGDTGELFF.

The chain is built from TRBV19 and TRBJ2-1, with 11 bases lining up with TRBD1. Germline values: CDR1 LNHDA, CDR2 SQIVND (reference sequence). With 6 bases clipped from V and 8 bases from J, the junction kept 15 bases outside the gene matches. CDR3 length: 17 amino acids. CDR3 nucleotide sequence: TGTGCCAGTAGCCCGGACAGGGGGCCCTCCCTTCGCTATGAGCAGTTCTTC. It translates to CASSPDRGPSLRYEQFF.

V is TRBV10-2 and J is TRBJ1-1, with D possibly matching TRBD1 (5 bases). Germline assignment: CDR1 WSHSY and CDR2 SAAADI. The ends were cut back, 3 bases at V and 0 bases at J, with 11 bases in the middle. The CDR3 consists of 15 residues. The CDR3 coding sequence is TGCGCCAGCAGTGAAAACCAGGGATTGAACACTGAAGCTTTCTTT. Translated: CASSENQGLNTEAFF.

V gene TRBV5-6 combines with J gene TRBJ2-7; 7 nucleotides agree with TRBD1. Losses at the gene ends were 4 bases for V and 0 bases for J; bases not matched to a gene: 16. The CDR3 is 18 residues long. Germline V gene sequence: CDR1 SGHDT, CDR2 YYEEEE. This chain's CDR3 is CASSPPPRTGYDSYEQYF. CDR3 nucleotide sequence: TGTGCCAGCAGCCCCCCACCCCGGACAGGTTATGACTCCTACGAGCAGTACTTC.

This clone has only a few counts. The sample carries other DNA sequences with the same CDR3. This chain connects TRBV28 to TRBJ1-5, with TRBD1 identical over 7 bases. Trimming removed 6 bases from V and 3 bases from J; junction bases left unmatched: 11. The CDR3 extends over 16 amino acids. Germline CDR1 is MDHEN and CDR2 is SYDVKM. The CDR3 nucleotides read TGTGCCAGCAGCCCTTGGCGACAGGGCCCCAATCAGCCCCAGCATTTT. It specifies CASSPWRQGPNQPQHF. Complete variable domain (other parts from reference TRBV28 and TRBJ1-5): DVKVTQSSRYLVKRTGEKVFLECVQDMDHENMFWYRQDPGLGLRLIYFSYDVKMKEKGDIPEGYSVSREKKERFSLILESASTNQTSMYLCASSPWRQGPNQPQHFGDGTRLSIL.

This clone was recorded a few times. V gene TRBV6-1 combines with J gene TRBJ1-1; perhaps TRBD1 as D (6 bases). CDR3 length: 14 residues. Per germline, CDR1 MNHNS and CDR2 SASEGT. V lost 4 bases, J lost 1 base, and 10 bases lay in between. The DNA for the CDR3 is TGTGCCAGCAGTGCGATAGGGGGGAACACTGAAGCTTTCTTT. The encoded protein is CASSAIGGNTEAFF.

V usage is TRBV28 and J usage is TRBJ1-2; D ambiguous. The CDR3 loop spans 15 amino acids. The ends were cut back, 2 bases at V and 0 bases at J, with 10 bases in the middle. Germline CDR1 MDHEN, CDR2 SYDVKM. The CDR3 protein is CASSLPAGTNYGYTF. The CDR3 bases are TGTGCCAGCAGTTTACCCGCCGGGACTAACTATGGCTACACCTTC.

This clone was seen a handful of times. This chain's CDR3 is CASRTTGEQPQHF. CDR3 DNA: TGTGCCAGTAGGACAACAGGGGAACAGCCCCAGCATTTT. This chain connects TRBV19 to TRBJ1-5; TRBD1 matches 7 bases. This CDR3 region has 13 residues. V gave up 6 bases and J gave up 7 bases; unmatched junction bases: 6. Germline lookup yields CDR1 LNHDA and CDR2 SQIVND (reference sequence).

The CDR3 sequence is CASRETGGNYGYTF. In nucleotides, the CDR3 is TGTGCCAGCAGAGAGACAGGGGGAAACTATGGCTACACCTTC. The chain carries TRBV28 and TRBJ1-2, with 9 bases matching TRBD1. V lost 6 bases to trimming and J lost 2 bases; unmatched junction nucleotides: 4. CDR1 MDHEN and CDR2 SYDVKM come from the germline V gene. The CDR3 is made up of 14 amino acids.

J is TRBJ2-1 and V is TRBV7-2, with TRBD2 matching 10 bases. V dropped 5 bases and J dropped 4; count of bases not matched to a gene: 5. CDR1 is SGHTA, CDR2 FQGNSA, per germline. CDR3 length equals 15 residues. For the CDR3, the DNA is TGTGCCAGCAGCCCCGGGACTAGCGTTTACAATGAGCAGTTCTTC. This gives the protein CASSPGTSVYNEQFF.

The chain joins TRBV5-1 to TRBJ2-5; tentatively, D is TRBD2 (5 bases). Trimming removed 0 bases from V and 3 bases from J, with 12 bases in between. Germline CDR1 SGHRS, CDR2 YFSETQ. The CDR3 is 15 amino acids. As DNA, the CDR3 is TGCGCCAGCAGCTTGGCCGGGGAATTTGAAGAGACCCAGTACTTC. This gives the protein CASSLAGEFEETQYF.

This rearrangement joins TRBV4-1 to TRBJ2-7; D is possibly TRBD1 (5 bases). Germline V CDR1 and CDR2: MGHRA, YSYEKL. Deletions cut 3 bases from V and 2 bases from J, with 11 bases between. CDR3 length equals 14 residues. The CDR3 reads CASSQIDSPYEQYF. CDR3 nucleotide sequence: TGCGCCAGCAGCCAGATTGACAGTCCCTACGAGCAGTACTTC.

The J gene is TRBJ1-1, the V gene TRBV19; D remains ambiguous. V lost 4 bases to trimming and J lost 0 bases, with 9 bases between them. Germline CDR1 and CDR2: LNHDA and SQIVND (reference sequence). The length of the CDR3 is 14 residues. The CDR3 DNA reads TGTGCCAGTAGTACCGGTCCGATGAACACTGAAGCTTTCTTT. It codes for CASSTGPMNTEAFF.

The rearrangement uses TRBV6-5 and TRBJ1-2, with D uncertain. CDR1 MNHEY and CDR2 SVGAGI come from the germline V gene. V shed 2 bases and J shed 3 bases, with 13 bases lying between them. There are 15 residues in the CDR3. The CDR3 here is CASSYHRRGYYGYTF. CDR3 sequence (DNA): TGTGCCAGCAGTTACCATCGGCGCGGATACTATGGCTACACCTTC.

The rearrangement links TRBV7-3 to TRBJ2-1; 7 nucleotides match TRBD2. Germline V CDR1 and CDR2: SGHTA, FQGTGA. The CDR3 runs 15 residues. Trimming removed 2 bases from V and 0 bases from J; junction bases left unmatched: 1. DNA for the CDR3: TGTGCCAGCAGCTTACGGGGGGACTCCTACAATGAGCAGTTCTTC. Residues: CASSLRGDSYNEQFF.

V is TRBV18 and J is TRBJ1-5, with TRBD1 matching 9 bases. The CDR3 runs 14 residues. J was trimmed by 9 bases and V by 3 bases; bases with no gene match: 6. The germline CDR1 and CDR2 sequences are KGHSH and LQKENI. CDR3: CASSPRQGERPQHF. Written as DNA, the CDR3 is TGTGCCAGCTCACCCCGACAGGGGGAGCGGCCCCAGCATTTT.

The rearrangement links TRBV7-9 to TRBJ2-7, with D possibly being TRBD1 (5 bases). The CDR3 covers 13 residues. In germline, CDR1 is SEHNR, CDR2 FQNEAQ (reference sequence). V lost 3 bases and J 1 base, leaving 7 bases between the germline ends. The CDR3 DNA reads TGTGCCAGCAGCTTTTGGACATCCTACGAGCAGTACTTC. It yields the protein CASSFWTSYEQYF.

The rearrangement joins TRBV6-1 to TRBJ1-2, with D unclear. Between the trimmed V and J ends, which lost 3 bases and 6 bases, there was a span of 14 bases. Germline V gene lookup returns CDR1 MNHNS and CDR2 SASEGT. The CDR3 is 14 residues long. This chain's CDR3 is CASSDFAVRHGYTF. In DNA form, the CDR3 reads TGTGCCAGCAGTGACTTCGCAGTTCGCCATGGCTACACCTTC.

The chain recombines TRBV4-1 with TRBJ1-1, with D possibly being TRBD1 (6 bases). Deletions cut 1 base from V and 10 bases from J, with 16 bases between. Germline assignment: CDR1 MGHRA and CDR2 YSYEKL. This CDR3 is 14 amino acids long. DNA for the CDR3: TGCGCCAGCAGCCAAGTTCAGGGGACGGGTAGAGCTTTCTTT. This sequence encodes CASSQVQGTGRAFF.